The 20 T cell receptor beta chains below come from one sample, sequenced in a study of T-cell reconstitution after alpha-beta-depleted transplantation in children. Unique molecular identifiers were built into the TCRbeta library. TCRdb re-derived calls from the PCR reads in MiXCR, one entry per CDR3 protein. In the table there are 85,000 to 120,000 distinct CDR3 sequences, roughly 6% of which are singletons. Sequenced material: PBMCs, mostly from graft donor cells, taken 60 days after TCRalphabeta/CD19-depleted stem cell transplant. These receptors were taken from a female patient younger than 10 who had a stem cell transplant for Fanconi anemia, so the T cells may come from the graft donor.

This clonotype showed up many times. The CDR3 nucleotides read TGCGCCAGCAGCGTGAACAGGGGCACAGATACGCAGTATTTT. Translated: CASSVNRGTDTQYF. The chain joins TRBV5-1 to TRBJ2-3; perhaps TRBD1 as D (6 bases). The CDR3 runs to 14 residues. V dropped 4 bases and J dropped 1 base, with 10 bases sitting between them. CDR1 and CDR2 (germline): SGHRS, YFSETQ.

V usage is TRBV28 and J usage is TRBJ2-1; no firm D call. V lost 4 bases and J lost 5, with 18 bases in between. CDR3 size: 16 residues. Germline CDR1 is MDHEN and CDR2 is SYDVKM. The CDR3 DNA reads as TGTGCCAGCAGTTCCGTTCAGCAAGTACTAAACAATGAGCAGTTCTTC. It specifies CASSSVQQVLNNEQFF.

The chain is built from TRBV18 and TRBJ1-3, with D unresolved. V lost 3 bases, J lost 3 bases, and 9 bases lay in between. The germline CDR1 and CDR2 sequences are KGHSH and LQKENI. The CDR3 is 14 amino acids. The CDR3 here is CASSPPRVGNTIYF. In nucleotides, the CDR3 is TGTGCCAGCTCACCTCCTCGAGTTGGAAACACCATATATTTT.

This clonotype has a handful of counts. This chain uses TRBV28 with TRBJ1-6; 9 bases are shared with TRBD1. The ends lost 5 bases at V and 3 bases at J; junction bases unmatched: 11. Germline V gives CDR1 MDHEN, CDR2 SYDVKM. This CDR3 is 18 amino acids long. In DNA, the CDR3 is TGTGCCAGCAGTCCGGGACAGGGTTTACAGGACTATAATTCACCCCTCCACTTT. Its translation is CASSPGQGLQDYNSPLHF.

The chain employs TRBV28 and TRBJ2-5; D remains ambiguous. Germline CDR1 reads MDHEN; CDR2 reads SYDVKM. Trimming removed 6 bases at V and 5 bases at J, with 22 bases between. The CDR3 has 16 amino acids. The CDR3 DNA reads TGTGCCAGCAGCGGCCTTCGGACCCCAACCAGGGAGACCCAGTACTTC. Amino acids: CASSGLRTPTRETQYF.

There are many counts of this clonotype. This chain connects TRBV28 to TRBJ1-1; no clear D. Germline CDR1 and CDR2: MDHEN and SYDVKM. The CDR3 contains 12 residues. The V and J ends lost 7 bases and 8 bases respectively, with 14 bases between them. CDR3 nucleotide sequence: TGTGCCAGCAATTGGGGAATCCGCGAAGCTTTCTTT. Translated: CASNWGIREAFF.

This clonotype was counted a few times. The V call is TRBV12-3 or TRBV12-4, the J call TRBJ1-1; D uncertain. Trimming left V 3 bases short and J 4 bases short, with 15 bases between. This CDR3 has 15 amino acids. The CDR3 DNA reads TGTGCCAGCAGTTTGACGGGAATGGGAGGCACTGAAGCTTTCTTT. Amino acid sequence: CASSLTGMGGTEAFF.

The chain combines TRBV7-8 with TRBJ1-5, with D unresolved. Looked up from germline, CDR1 is SGHVS and CDR2 is FQNEAQ. Trimming removed 1 base from V and 12 bases from J, with 13 bases in between. The CDR3 has 13 amino acids. The CDR3 reads CASSLVFPGIQHF. Written as DNA, the CDR3 is TGTGCCAGCAGCTTAGTCTTTCCAGGCATCCAGCATTTT.

This clonotype has a count of ten or more. The chain recombines TRBV9 with TRBJ2-3; D call uncertain. Germline-derived CDR1 and CDR2 are SGDLS and YYNGEE. Trimming left V 0 bases short and J 3 bases short, with 2 bases between. The CDR3 is made up of 12 amino acids. CDR3 sequence (DNA): TGTGCCAGCAGCGTAGCAACAGATACGCAGTATTTT. Translation: CASSVATDTQYF.

The sample holds many counts of this clonotype. The chain couples TRBV6-5 to TRBJ2-1; 11 bases line up with TRBD1. Germline assignment: CDR1 MNHEY and CDR2 SVGAGI. The CDR3 runs to 13 residues. The V gene end was trimmed by 8 bases and the J gene end by 10 bases; junction bases not matched to a gene: 7. CDR3: CASRDRGAREQFF. CDR3 nucleotide sequence: TGTGCCAGCCGGGACAGGGGGGCTAGGGAGCAGTTCTTC.

The rearrangement joins TRBV5-1 to TRBJ2-1; D perhaps matches TRBD2 (6 bases). Germline CDR1 is SGHRS and CDR2 is YFSETQ. Trimming removed 6 bases at V and 6 bases at J, with 16 bases between. This CDR3 contains 14 residues. In DNA form, the CDR3 reads TGCGCCAGCACCCGGGACCGGGGAGGCAATGAGCAGTTCTTC. Residues: CASTRDRGGNEQFF.

This clonotype has ten or more counts. The rearrangement uses TRBV7-9 and TRBJ1-1, with D perhaps matching TRBD1 (5 bases). The CDR3 extends over 15 amino acids. V shed 0 bases and J shed 1 base, with 9 bases lying between them. Germline assignment: CDR1 SEHNR and CDR2 FQNEAQ (reference sequence). The CDR3: CASSLATQGNTEAFF. In nucleotides, the CDR3 is TGTGCCAGCAGCTTAGCAACTCAGGGGAACACTGAAGCTTTCTTT.

This clonotype was observed many times. The V gene is TRBV5-1, the J gene TRBJ2-7; 9 bases fit TRBD1. The germline V gene has CDR1 SGHRS and CDR2 YFSETQ. The J segment lost 4 bases and the V segment lost 4 bases, leaving 6 bases of the junction unmatched. The CDR3 loop spans 14 amino acids. CDR3 DNA sequence: TGCGCCAGCAGCCCGGACAGGGGCGTTTACGAGCAGTACTTC. Translated, it gives CASSPDRGVYEQYF.

V usage is TRBV30 and J usage is TRBJ2-2, with TRBD2 matching 11 bases. This CDR3 region has 16 residues. Per the germline V gene, CDR1 is GTSNPN and CDR2 is SVGIG (reference sequence). V lost 0 bases, J lost 5 bases, and 5 bases stayed unmatched. The DNA for the CDR3 is TGTGCCTGGAGTGTCACTAGCGGGGGAAATACCGGGGAGCTGTTTTTT. It yields the protein CAWSVTSGGNTGELFF.

There are many counts of this clonotype. CDR3: CASSLADRSRSPLHF. The CDR3 DNA is TGCGCCAGCAGCTTGGCGGACAGGTCTCGGTCACCCCTCCACTTT. This rearrangement joins TRBV5-1 to TRBJ1-6, with 7 bases fitting TRBD1. Trimming at V came to 0 bases and at J to 10 bases, leaving 7 bases not matched to a gene. Germline loops: CDR1 SGHRS, CDR2 YFSETQ. There are 15 residues in the CDR3.

Many counts were recorded for this clonotype. The chain joins TRBV27 to TRBJ2-1; 8 bases line up with TRBD1. Germline trimming cut 7 bases from V and 2 bases from J; bases unmatched to any gene: 4. The germline V gene has CDR1 MNHEY and CDR2 SMNVEV (reference sequence). There are 14 residues in the CDR3. The CDR3: CASTQGAAYNEQFF. Here the CDR3 DNA reads TGTGCCAGCACCCAGGGGGCGGCCTACAATGAGCAGTTCTTC.

The chain links TRBV28 to TRBJ1-2; the D is unclear. V lost 6 bases, J lost 5 bases, and 10 bases lay in between. The CDR3 loop spans 12 amino acids. The germline CDR1 and CDR2 sequences are MDHEN and SYDVKM. CDR3 loop: CASRYRLYGYTF. CDR3 in DNA: TGTGCCAGCAGGTACCGACTATATGGCTACACCTTC.

CDR3 sequence: CSARDLGRYTDTQYF. CDR3 DNA: TGCAGTGCTAGAGATCTCGGGCGATACACAGATACGCAGTATTTT. The chain couples TRBV20-1 to TRBJ2-3; D is uncertain. The germline V and J ends were trimmed by 0 bases and 2 bases, with 12 bases remaining between them. In germline, CDR1 is DFQATT, CDR2 SNEGSKA (reference sequence). The CDR3 totals 15 residues.

This clonotype appeared many times. The gene calls are TRBV12-5 and TRBJ2-5, with D possibly called TRBD1 or TRBD2 (6 bases each). V shed 3 bases and J shed 5 bases, with 10 bases lying between them. This CDR3 is 13 amino acids long. Germline lookup yields CDR1 LGHNT and CDR2 FRNRAP. The CDR3 loop reads CASGLGGGETQYF. The CDR3 region has the DNA TGTGCTAGTGGTTTAGGAGGGGGGGAGACCCAGTACTTC.

In this sample, this clonotype turned up many times. The V gene is TRBV11-2, the J gene TRBJ1-5; weak D call: TRBD1 (5 bases). Per the germline V gene, CDR1 is SGHAT and CDR2 is FQNNGV. The length of the CDR3 is 13 residues. Trimming took 5 bases from V and 5 from J, leaving 10 bases between them. The CDR3 reads CASSLLTDQPQHF. The CDR3 DNA is TGTGCCAGCAGCCTCCTGACAGATCAGCCCCAGCATTTT.